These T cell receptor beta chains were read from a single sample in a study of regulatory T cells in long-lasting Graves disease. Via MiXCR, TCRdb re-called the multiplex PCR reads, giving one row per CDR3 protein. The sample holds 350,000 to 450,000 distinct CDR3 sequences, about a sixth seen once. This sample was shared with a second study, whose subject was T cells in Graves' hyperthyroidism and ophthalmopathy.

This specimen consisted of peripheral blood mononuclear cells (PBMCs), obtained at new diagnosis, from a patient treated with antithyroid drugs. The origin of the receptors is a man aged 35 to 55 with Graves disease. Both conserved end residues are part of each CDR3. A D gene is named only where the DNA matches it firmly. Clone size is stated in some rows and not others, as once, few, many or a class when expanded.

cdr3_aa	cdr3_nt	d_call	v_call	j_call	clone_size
CASRGTGLIPYEQYF	TGTGCCAGCAGAGGGACAGGGTTAATCCCCTACGAGCAGTACTTC	TRBD1	TRBV2	TRBJ2-7	many
CASTLAGTSGGASNEQFF	TGTGCCAGCACCCTCGCCGGGACTAGCGGGGGGGCCTCCAATGAGCAGTTCTTC	TRBD2	TRBV28	TRBJ2-1	many
CSADRQGEDEQYF	TGCAGTGCAGACCGACAGGGGGAGGACGAGCAGTACTTC	TRBD1	TRBV20-1	TRBJ2-7	many
CASSVRGVNTGELFF	TGTGCCAGCAGCGTCCGGGGCGTAAACACCGGGGAGCTGTTTTTT	.	TRBV5-4	TRBJ2-2	.
CSARDRGLTGELFF	TGCAGTGCTAGAGATAGAGGCCTAACCGGGGAGCTGTTTTTT	.	TRBV20-1	TRBJ2-2	few
CASSYSIRATNEKLFF	TGTGCCAGCAGTTACTCGATCAGAGCAACTAATGAAAAACTGTTTTTT	.	TRBV6-5	TRBJ1-4	.
CASSVATGTNYGYTF	TGTGCCAGCAGCGTGGCTACAGGGACTAACTATGGCTACACCTTC	.	TRBV9	TRBJ1-2	.
CASTPDQGTSNTIYF	TGCGCCAGCACCCCGGACCAGGGAACCAGCAACACCATATATTTT	.	TRBV5-1	TRBJ1-3	.
CASNQGGEQDYGYTF	TGTGCCAGCAACCAGGGGGGGGAGCAAGACTATGGCTACACCTTC	TRBD1	TRBV12-3/TRBV12-4	TRBJ1-2	.
CASRRTTGNTIYF	TGTGCCAGCAGACGGACAACGGGAAACACCATATATTTT	.	TRBV7-9	TRBJ1-3	few
CASSLRVSYNEQFF	TGTGCCAGCAGTTTACGGGTGTCCTACAATGAGCAGTTCTTC	.	TRBV28	TRBJ2-1	many
CASSELRPSFTQYF	TGTGCCAGCAGTGAATTACGACCCTCCTTTACGCAGTATTTT	.	TRBV25-1	TRBJ2-3	many
CASSLSLEGRQETQFF	TGTGCCAGCAGCTTATCCCTGGAGGGGAGACAAGAGACCCAGTTCTTC	.	TRBV11-1	TRBJ2-1	once
CASSRDRVFEKLFF	TGTGCCAGCAGCCGGGACAGGGTCTTTGAAAAACTGTTTTTT	TRBD1	TRBV7-9	TRBJ1-4	few
CASSRGGYNEQFF	TGTGCCAGCTCACGGGGGGGCTACAATGAGCAGTTCTTC	TRBD2	TRBV5-1	TRBJ2-1	many
CASSWGFSSYNEQFF	TGCGCCAGCAGCTGGGGGTTTAGCTCCTACAATGAGCAGTTCTTC	.	TRBV4-3	TRBJ2-1	.
CASSYGTGQETQYF	TGTGCCAGCAGCTATGGGACAGGACAAGAGACCCAGTACTTC	TRBD1	TRBV2	TRBJ2-5	many
CASKPQGLDSPLHF	TGTGCCAGCAAACCACAGGGTTTGGATTCACCCCTCCACTTT	.	TRBV12-3/TRBV12-4	TRBJ1-6	.
CASSRIRRDTGELFF	TGTGCCAGCAGCCGCATAAGGAGGGACACCGGGGAGCTGTTTTTT	.	TRBV9	TRBJ2-2	.
CSVAEPDRNTEAFF	TGCAGTGTTGCGGAGCCGGACAGGAACACTGAAGCTTTCTTT	.	TRBV20-1	TRBJ1-1	many
CSVRKGGVYEQYF	TGCAGCGTTCGGAAAGGGGGCGTCTACGAGCAGTACTTC	TRBD1	TRBV29-1	TRBJ2-7	.
CASSSTGRTLFQETQYF	TGTGCCAGTAGTTCGACGGGACGGACCCTATTCCAAGAGACCCAGTACTTC	.	TRBV19	TRBJ2-5	.
CASSLVPGLLHEQYF	TGCGCCAGCAGCCTTGTCCCGGGACTGCTCCACGAGCAGTACTTC	.	TRBV4-1	TRBJ2-7	.
CASSGYNNLAGVNSEQFF	TGTGCCAGCAGTGGTTATAATAATTTGGCGGGAGTTAACAGTGAGCAGTTCTTC	TRBD2	TRBV28	TRBJ2-1	.
CASSKIQGHNEQFF	TGTGCCAGCAGCAAAATTCAGGGACACAATGAGCAGTTCTTC	.	TRBV11-2	TRBJ2-1	many
CASSPNEVGNTEAFF	TGTGCCAGCTCACCAAATGAGGTCGGGAACACTGAAGCTTTCTTT	.	TRBV18	TRBJ1-1	.
CASSSAGGGSMSTGELFF	TGTGCCAGCAGCTCGGCCGGGGGGGGATCCATGAGCACCGGGGAGCTGTTTTTT	TRBD2	TRBV7-9	TRBJ2-2	few
CSVVSSGKNEQFF	TGCAGTGTCGTGAGTTCTGGAAAAAATGAGCAGTTCTTC	.	TRBV20-1	TRBJ2-1	.
CASNIGTGSETQYF	TGTGCCAGCAACATAGGGACAGGCAGCGAGACCCAGTACTTC	TRBD1	TRBV7-9	TRBJ2-5	many
CASSLTTGGYEQYF	TGTGCCAGCAGCCTAACGACAGGGGGGTACGAGCAGTACTTC	TRBD1	TRBV7-2	TRBJ2-7	few
CASRDGTGDWETQYF	TGTGCCAGCAGGGACGGGACAGGGGATTGGGAGACCCAGTACTTC	TRBD1	TRBV12-3/TRBV12-4	TRBJ2-5	many
CASSLVLYPGSNQPQHF	TGTGCCAGCAGTTTAGTATTATACCCGGGAAGCAATCAGCCCCAGCATTTT	.	TRBV12-3/TRBV12-4	TRBJ1-5	many
CASSQVFWGNQETQYF	TGCGCCAGCAGCCAAGTGTTTTGGGGAAACCAAGAGACCCAGTACTTC	.	TRBV4-1	TRBJ2-5	few
CASRADRVGEQYF	TGTGCCAGCAGAGCAGACAGGGTAGGCGAGCAGTACTTC	TRBD1	TRBV5-5	TRBJ2-7	many
CATSDPDGGRTGTDTQYF	TGTGCCACCAGTGATCCGGACGGCGGGAGGACCGGCACAGATACGCAGTATTTT	TRBD2	TRBV24-1	TRBJ2-3	.
CAGEPKRGADTQYF	TGTGCCGGAGAACCTAAGCGGGGGGCGGATACGCAGTATTTT	TRBD2	TRBV6-2/TRBV6-3	TRBJ2-3	many
CASSLRGGRETQYF	TGTGCCAGCAGTTTAAGGGGGGGCAGGGAGACCCAGTACTTC	.	TRBV12-3/TRBV12-4	TRBJ2-5	many
CASIQGGVGAKNIQYF	TGTGCCAGCATCCAAGGGGGGGTGGGAGCCAAAAACATTCAGTACTTC	.	TRBV7-2	TRBJ2-4	.
CATRAQGIYNEQFF	TGTGCCACCAGAGCTCAGGGAATCTACAATGAGCAGTTCTTC	.	TRBV24-1	TRBJ2-1	many
CATSDLKQGGETQYF	TGTGCCACCAGTGATTTAAAACAGGGAGGTGAGACCCAGTACTTC	.	TRBV24-1	TRBJ2-5	few
CASSLGPTPLHF	TGTGCCAGCAGCCTAGGCCCAACACCCCTCCACTTT	.	TRBV3-1	TRBJ1-6	few
CASSGWFSGDTIYF	TGTGCCAGCAGTGGGTGGTTCTCTGGAGACACCATATATTTT	.	TRBV2	TRBJ1-3	.
CASSQVGGENIQYF	TGTGCCAGCAGCCAAGTGGGGGGGGAAAACATTCAGTACTTC	TRBD2	TRBV3-1	TRBJ2-4	many
CAISENEGSEAFF	TGTGCCATCAGTGAAAATGAGGGCAGTGAAGCTTTCTTT	.	TRBV10-3	TRBJ1-1	many
CASSLAGARGAFF	TGTGCCAGCAGCTTAGCTGGAGCGCGCGGAGCTTTCTTT	.	TRBV7-9	TRBJ1-1	.
CATSRSLFRGGNQPQHF	TGTGCCACCAGCAGATCCCTTTTCCGCGGTGGCAATCAGCCCCAGCATTTT	.	TRBV15	TRBJ1-5	.
CASSFRTSYSPLHF	TGTGCCAGCAGCTTTAGGACAAGCTATTCACCCCTCCACTTT	.	TRBV5-6	TRBJ1-6	once
CASSPSGDEQYF	TGTGCCAGCTCACCTTCGGGGGACGAGCAGTACTTC	.	TRBV18	TRBJ2-7	many
CASSHSGLAGTEQFF	TGCGCCAGCAGCCACTCCGGACTAGCGGGAACTGAGCAGTTCTTC	TRBD2	TRBV5-1	TRBJ2-1	.
CASRPGTNEKLFF	TGTGCCAGCAGACCGGGCACTAATGAAAAACTGTTTTTT	.	TRBV7-9	TRBJ1-4	many
CASSRDPLDTGELFF	TGTGCCAGTAGTAGGGACCCATTGGACACCGGGGAGCTGTTTTTT	.	TRBV19	TRBJ2-2	few
CASSRIAYNEQFF	TGTGCCAGCAGCCGAATAGCATACAATGAGCAGTTCTTC	.	TRBV7-9	TRBJ2-1	many
CASSASGEGGYTF	TGTGCCAGCAGTGCTTCAGGGGAGGGCGGCTACACCTTC	.	TRBV2	TRBJ1-2	many